One TCR beta chain is described in this entry. Its cognate antigen is unknown. It was with 60 Vbeta and 13 Jbeta primers that the PCR ran. The data were produced by immunoSEQ multiplex PCR, yet TCRdb's version contains in-frame clones alone and is incomplete. The sample lists approximately 170,000 clones, roughly 79% occurring once. The sample is drawn from a study of cytomegalovirus exposure and HLA in healthy donors. Findings and caveats of the study: A list of 164 TCR beta chains associated with cytomegalovirus was given. TCR beta V segments were, for the most part, productive about 87% or about 30% of the time in an earlier analysis. Presence/absence analysis assumed near-uniform sequencing depth across donors.

J lost 5 bases, V lost 5 bases, and 2 bases had no gene match. Germline V CDR1 and CDR2: DFQATT, SNEGSKA (reference sequence). The CDR3 contains 11 residues. The source is a middle-aged woman in good health and CMV-seropositive. The sequencing sample was made of PBMCs. The gene calls are TRBV20-1 and TRBJ2-5; 7 positions match TRBD2. The DNA for the CDR3 is TGCAGTGCTGATAGCGGGGAGACCCAGTACTTC. Its translation: CSADSGETQYF.